The clone carrying this TCR beta chain was seen a single time. In the authors' workflow: Using reference gene primer amplification, nucleated cell counts were estimated. The method was immunoSEQ multiplex PCR; TCRdb's version includes in-frame clones alone and lacks a portion of them. That table gives V, J and clone size, and the DNA gave D and trimming. The data show around 250,000 clones, around 93% seen once. There are 12 residues in the CDR3. The germline V gene has CDR1 MDHEN and CDR2 SYDVKM. V dropped 8 bases and J dropped 8; count of bases not matched to a gene: 3. These data originate in a study of blood T cell repertoires in COVID-19. Study background: Samples taken during acute and convalescent COVID-19 were collected in the United States, Italy and Spain. Sources were T cells, B-cell-depleted T cells, or PBMCs; the material itself was cDNA or gDNA.

Specimen: PBMCs or T cells enriched from blood (not recorded which). This chain connects TRBV28 to TRBJ1-4; 9 positions agree with TRBD1. The receptor's source is a human donor in a cohort exposed to, infected with or recovered from COVID-19 (not recorded which). The donor label of this sample is uncertain. CDR3 amino acids: CASGTGYEKLFF. As DNA, the CDR3 is TGTGCCAGCGGGACAGGGTACGAAAAACTGTTTTTT.